Listed below are T cell receptor beta chains from one sample, sequenced in a study of blood T cell repertoires in COVID-19. Clones were sequenced by immunoSEQ multiplex PCR, and TCRdb holds only the in-frame ones, with some missing. This table holds 170,000 or so clones, around 73% found once. The sample taken for sequencing was PBMCs or T cells enriched from blood (not recorded which). The receptors derive from a woman between 50 and 59 years old who had recovered from COVID-19. Each CDR3 is given with its conserved first and last residue.

v_call: TRBV27; cdr3_aa: CASSPRAGGTRSNQPQHF
v_call: TRBV20-1; cdr3_aa: CSASWNSPYEQYF
v_call: TRBV2; cdr3_aa: CASSWTSGRARSYEQYF
v_call: TRBV5-1; cdr3_aa: CASSQRTGGYGYTF
v_call: TRBV5-1; cdr3_aa: CASSLDGRNYNEQFF
v_call: TRBV29-1; cdr3_aa: CSVVLAGGNTGELFF
v_call: TRBV2; cdr3_aa: CASSEIDRGWLRALHF
v_call: TRBV28; cdr3_aa: CASSLSGGGTEAFF
v_call: TRBV7-6; cdr3_aa: CASSLAQGTGMGYTF
v_call: TRBV11-2; cdr3_aa: CASSPRQGGPNTEAFF
v_call: TRBV28; cdr3_aa: CASSPPGQGAGYTF
v_call: TRBV6-5; cdr3_aa: CASSYSRPDNTEAFF
v_call: TRBV11-2; cdr3_aa: CASSLEGGMVSPLHF
v_call: TRBV5-6; cdr3_aa: CASSLNGHSYEQYF
v_call: TRBV29-1; cdr3_aa: CSVTGEETQYF
v_call: TRBV5-4; cdr3_aa: CASSSGTSQETQYF
v_call: TRBV27; cdr3_aa: CASSLDRTPRGAQYF
v_call: TRBV5-1; cdr3_aa: CASSLVSVYLNEQFF
v_call: TRBV9; cdr3_aa: CASSVSQNTEAFF
v_call: TRBV4-1; cdr3_aa: CASSRWGGEYNEQFF
v_call: TRBV28; cdr3_aa: CASSSPGRRAGGYTF
v_call: TRBV5-4; cdr3_aa: CASSSVGVSYNEQFF
v_call: TRBV6-5; cdr3_aa: CASSRDRGAYYEQYF
v_call: TRBV7-2; cdr3_aa: CASSSLVTYEQYF
v_call: TRBV2; cdr3_aa: CASSVEASGNAGELFF
v_call: TRBV7-3; cdr3_aa: CASSRLGRTDSPLHF
v_call: TRBV29-1; cdr3_aa: CAIRGSDFNEQFF
v_call: TRBV5-1; cdr3_aa: CASSLGLRQRSNSPLHF
v_call: TRBV27; cdr3_aa: CASSPSSGRPSTDTQYF
v_call: TRBV4-1; cdr3_aa: CASSQDFGTGVRGYTF
v_call: TRBV3-1/TRBV3-2; cdr3_aa: CASSPAGGTNNSPLHF
v_call: TRBV19; cdr3_aa: CASRYRDTEAFF
v_call: TRBV29-1; cdr3_aa: CSVAGADSNQPQHF
v_call: TRBV7-2; cdr3_aa: CASSQPAFNEKLFF
v_call: TRBV5-5; cdr3_aa: CASSSAGKNSYNEQFF
v_call: TRBV3-1/TRBV3-2; cdr3_aa: CASSQGDRAAEAFF
v_call: TRBV7-9; cdr3_aa: CASSPSRSGIPNEQFF
v_call: TRBV7-9; cdr3_aa: CASSLGDTSNQPQHF
v_call: TRBV5-8; cdr3_aa: CASSRSGTGINYGYTF
v_call: TRBV6-5; cdr3_aa: CASSYLLGTDTQYF
v_call: TRBV9; cdr3_aa: CASSVETGNSPLHF
v_call: TRBV5-1; cdr3_aa: CASSLNRLARRTDTQYF
v_call: TRBV18; cdr3_aa: CASSPDRTNYGYTF
v_call: TRBV5-4; cdr3_aa: CASSSEGGRDTQYF
v_call: TRBV10-3; cdr3_aa: CAIRGQGSHTDTQYF
v_call: TRBV5-1; cdr3_aa: CASGGEFNTEAFF
v_call: TRBV2; cdr3_aa: CASSELPGRGGTDTQYF
v_call: TRBV28; cdr3_aa: CASSHYSPRDRTDEQYF
v_call: TRBV9; cdr3_aa: CASSSGSGRATDTQYF
v_call: TRBV5-1; cdr3_aa: CASSSPGGLEQYF
v_call: TRBV2; cdr3_aa: CASSDRGGGNQPQHF
v_call: TRBV5-8; cdr3_aa: CASSLRDSIYGYTF
v_call: TRBV10-3; cdr3_aa: CAITRASGRVGDTQYF